The clone carrying this T cell receptor (beta chain) turned up a few times. Antigen specificity is unknown. This specimen belongs to a study of T cell responses to AZD1222 COVID-19 vaccine. Study-level points and caveats: Only a handful of AZD1222 recipients, six or seven in all, had baseline seropositivity. Reportedly, nearly half of unique spike TCRs recognized epitopes outside B.1.351/B.1.1.7 mutations. It was only after the peak T cell response that any repertoires were sampled. Across the whole spike, CD4 TCRs peaked at regions 160-218 and 743-854.

Profiled with immunoSEQ multiplex PCR; TCRdb holds only in-frame clones, not every one. Of tens of thousands of clones in the sample, roughly 89% were seen once. The CDR3 is 15 amino acids. V was pared by 2 bases and J by 0 bases, with 8 bases between. From germline, CDR1 is MDHEN and CDR2 SYDVKM. The receptor's source is an adult in good health. The rearrangement joins TRBV28 to TRBJ1-3; possible D gene TRBD1, 5 bases. The sequencing used peripheral blood, collected on day 0 of MenACWY control vaccination. The CDR3 DNA sequence: TGTGCCAGCAGTTTACGGGGGGTCTCTGGAAACACCATATATTTT. It translates to CASSLRGVSGNTIYF.